This T cell receptor (beta chain) emerged from a study of cytomegalovirus exposure and HLA in healthy donors. A multiplex PCR was run with 60 Vbeta primers and 13 Jbeta primers. The protocol was immunoSEQ multiplex PCR, while the TCRdb copy is restricted to in-frame clones and leaves out a portion. The repertoire holds 65,000 to 100,000 clones, with approximately 82% as singletons. General observations from the study: Through in vitro validation, a few CMV-associated chains were shown to be specific for CMV antigens. The study dropped some indistinguishable V segments, TRBV6-2 and TRBV6-3 among them.

Germline-derived CDR1 and CDR2 are MGHRA and YSYEKL. With 0 bases removed from V and 3 bases from J, the gap between germline ends came to 9 bases. The CDR3 is 15 residues long. On this clone itself: Its antigen remains unidentified.

Sample: PBMCs. The chain has TRBV4-1 and TRBJ2-1, with a weak D call TRBD1 (5 bases). The clonotype originates from a man aged 40-49 years in good health and CMV-seronegative. This CDR3 reads CASSQDQGFYNEQFF. The CDR3 DNA follows: TGCGCCAGCAGCCAAGATCAGGGATTCTACAATGAGCAGTTCTTC.